The 16 T cell receptor beta chains below were found in one sample sequenced in a study of T cell responses to AZD1222 COVID-19 vaccine. TCRdb keeps only in-frame clones here, not all; method: immunoSEQ multiplex PCR. The sample has roughly 140,000 clones; about 92% are singletons. This specimen was peripheral blood, taken on day 0 of AZD1222 vaccination. The receptors originated from an adult in good health.

This chain links TRBV4-1 with TRBJ2-2; TRBD2 agrees at 10 bases. With V trimmed by 4 bases and J by 4 bases, 9 bases remained unmatched. Germline lookup yields CDR1 MGHRA and CDR2 YSYEKL. This CDR3 spans 17 amino acids. The CDR3 loop reads CASSLPSSGRATGELFF. The CDR3 DNA follows: TGCGCCAGCAGCCTCCCGTCCAGCGGGAGGGCCACCGGGGAGCTGTTTTTT.

The chain joins TRBV5-1 to TRBJ2-2; D ambiguous. The CDR3 contains 14 residues. Germline CDR1 SGHRS, CDR2 YFSETQ. V was clipped by 1 base and J by 2 bases, with 6 bases between them. CDR3 sequence (DNA): TGCGCCAGCAGCTTGTCACCCAACACCGGGGAGCTGTTTTTT. Translation: CASSLSPNTGELFF.

This clone was observed a few times. The chain joins TRBV10-1 to TRBJ2-7; D is undetermined. The CDR3 length is 12 residues. Per germline, CDR1 WNHNN and CDR2 SYGVQD (reference sequence). Trimming left V 2 bases short and J 9 bases short, with 11 bases between. The CDR3 coding sequence is TGCGCCAGCAGTGAGACGGAAGGTCGGCAGTACTTC. It specifies CASSETEGRQYF.

The V call is TRBV15, the J call TRBJ1-6; D perhaps matches TRBD1 (6 bases). Per the germline V gene, CDR1 is LNHNV and CDR2 is YYDKDF (reference sequence). This CDR3 is built from 15 residues. V was shortened by 3 bases and J by 5 bases, with 11 bases between the two germline ends. The CDR3 DNA is TGTGCCACCAGCAGTCTAGACAGGAATAATTCACCCCTCCACTTT. Translating it yields CATSSLDRNNSPLHF.

The chain couples TRBV10-2 to TRBJ2-7, with TRBD2 as a possible D gene (5 bases). Looked up from germline, CDR1 is WSHSY and CDR2 is SAAADI. The CDR3 length is 14 residues. Deletions cut 1 base from V and 9 bases from J, with 16 bases between. The CDR3 sequence is CASSELGFLSGQYF. The CDR3 DNA follows: TGCGCCAGCAGTGAGTTGGGATTCTTGAGCGGGCAGTACTTC.

This clone was counted a single time. The chain carries TRBV14 and TRBJ2-2, with D uncertain. V dropped 4 bases and J dropped 1 base, with 1 base sitting between them. This CDR3 comprises 12 residues. Germline V gives CDR1 SGHDN, CDR2 FVKESK. CDR3 region: CASSLNTGELFF. The CDR3, as DNA: TGTGCCAGCAGCCTGAACACCGGGGAGCTGTTTTTT.

This clone appeared a single time. The chain carries TRBV18 and TRBJ2-7; D perhaps matches TRBD2 (5 bases). The CDR3 runs to 14 residues. The germline V gene encodes CDR1 KGHSH and CDR2 LQKENI. Trimming took 8 bases from V and 4 from J, leaving 18 bases between them. The CDR3 bases are TGTGCCAGCGGGATTTCGGGGAAAGGGTACGAGCAGTACTTC. The encoded protein is CASGISGKGYEQYF.

V and J are TRBV11-2 and TRBJ1-2; 8 nucleotides line up with TRBD1. V was pared by 8 bases and J by 5 bases, with 10 bases of the junction left unmatched. The V gene's germline CDR1 is SGHAT and CDR2 FQNNGV. The CDR3 has 14 residues. The CDR3 sequence is CASQDRGLGYGYTF. The CDR3 DNA reads as TGTGCCAGCCAAGACAGGGGCTTAGGGTATGGCTACACCTTC.

The rearrangement joins TRBV12-3 or TRBV12-4 to TRBJ1-2; D unclear. Trimming removed 3 bases at V and 1 base at J, with 6 bases between. The CDR3 consists of 13 residues. The CDR3 DNA follows: TGTGCCAGCAGTTTCGGGGATAACTATGGCTACACCTTC. Its protein product is CASSFGDNYGYTF.

Here the CDR3 DNA reads TGTGCCAGCTCGGGGTCGCGCAATCAGCCCCAGCATTTT. This sequence encodes CASSGSRNQPQHF. V is TRBV18 and J is TRBJ1-5; no firm D call. CDR1 is KGHSH, CDR2 LQKENI, per germline. The CDR3 has 13 amino acids. The germline V and J ends were trimmed by 6 bases and 2 bases, with 8 bases remaining between them.

The rearrangement joins TRBV2 to TRBJ2-2; maybe TRBD2 (5 bases). V was shortened by 2 bases and J by 4 bases, with 11 bases between the two germline ends. The CDR3 sequence is 15 residues long. Germline V gene sequence: CDR1 SNHLY, CDR2 FYNNEI. CDR3 sequence: CASSEYPGSTGELFF. The CDR3 DNA sequence: TGTGCCAGCAGTGAATATCCGGGGAGCACCGGGGAGCTGTTTTTT.

This sequence joins TRBV15 and TRBJ2-1, with unresolved D. Looked up from germline, CDR1 is LNHNV and CDR2 is YYDKDF (reference sequence). Between the trimmed V and J ends, which lost 5 bases and 2 bases, there was a span of 16 bases. There are 16 residues in the CDR3. CDR3 residues: CATSYGKDPPYNEQFF. In DNA form, the CDR3 reads TGTGCCACCAGCTACGGCAAGGACCCTCCCTACAATGAGCAGTTCTTC.

The chain uses TRBV9 and TRBJ1-1; no clear D. Trimming took 4 bases from V and 3 from J, leaving 10 bases between them. Germline CDR1 is SGDLS and CDR2 is YYNGEE. The CDR3 is 13 residues long. CDR3 in amino acids: CASSLASYTEAFF. The CDR3 DNA is TGTGCCAGCAGCCTAGCGAGTTACACTGAAGCTTTCTTT. Using reference TRBV9 and TRBJ1-1 for the parts outside the CDR3, the full variable domain is DSGVTQTPKHLITATGQRVTLRCSPRSGDLSVYWYQQSLDQGLQFLIQYYNGEERAKGNILERFSAQQFPDLHSELNLSSLELGDSALYFCASSLASYTEAFFGQGTRLTVV.

In its sample, this clone was seen many times. The chain combines TRBV6-2 or TRBV6-3 with TRBJ2-1; the D gene is possibly TRBD1 (6 bases). V lost 4 bases and J 2 bases, leaving 9 bases between the germline ends. The CDR3 length is 14 residues. The germline CDR1 and CDR2 sequences are MNHEY and SVGEGT. This chain's CDR3 is CASSFQGTYNEQFF. Written as DNA, the CDR3 is TGTGCCAGCAGTTTTCAGGGGACCTACAATGAGCAGTTCTTC.

This clone was observed once. The gene calls are TRBV9 and TRBJ1-1, with 12 bases that match TRBD1. The CDR3 is 16 residues long. V lost 0 bases and J lost 6; bases outside the gene matches: 6. The germline V gene encodes CDR1 SGDLS and CDR2 YYNGEE. The CDR3 sequence is CASSVGGQGAVAEAFF. As DNA, the CDR3 is TGTGCCAGCAGCGTAGGGGGACAGGGGGCGGTCGCTGAAGCTTTCTTT.

The chain couples TRBV9 to TRBJ1-1; possibly TRBD1 for D (5 bases). V lost 6 bases to trimming and J lost 0 bases, with 21 bases between them. The CDR3 covers 17 residues. The germline V gene encodes CDR1 SGDLS and CDR2 YYNGEE. The CDR3, as DNA: TGTGCCAGCACCCTCTCGCCCGCGACAGACATGAACACTGAAGCTTTCTTT. It codes for CASTLSPATDMNTEAFF.